Shown below are 11 T cell receptor beta chains from a single sample sequenced in a study of prognosis after radiotherapy for stage I lung cancer. The authors amplified TCR beta CDR3 from genomic DNA using two-round multiplex PCR. Primers specific to each TRBV and TRBJ gene drove first-round PCR. One entry per CDR3 protein results from TCRdb running MiXCR on the multiplex PCR reads. This table holds around 20,000 distinct CDR3 sequences, around 47% found once. Sequencing was performed on PBMCs, taken before or after stereotactic body radiation therapy (not recorded which). The origin of the receptors is a donor at least 50 years old with non-small cell lung cancer.

This clonotype was picked up one time. The junction differs from germline at one of its ends, possibly a read error. V and J are TRBV20-1 and TRBJ2-1, with 8 nucleotides matching TRBD2. CDR3 length equals 11 residues. CDR1 is DFQATT and CDR2 is SNEGSKA in the germline V gene (reference sequence). CDR3 nucleotide sequence: TGCAGTGCTCATAGCGGGACCCCACCTCTCTTC. Translated: CSAHSGTPPLF.

The V and J genes are TRBV6-1 and TRBJ2-7, with D maybe TRBD1 (6 bases). V was clipped by 8 bases and J by 5 bases, with 22 bases between them. The CDR3 length is 15 residues. Germline CDR1 and CDR2: MNHNS and SASEGT. CDR3 region: CASATTQGIGNEQYF. In DNA, the CDR3 is TGTGCCAGCGCTACCACGCAGGGGATTGGGAACGAGCAGTACTTC.

This clonotype was seen at least ten times. This chain uses TRBV11-2 with TRBJ2-1; D is uncertain. The germline CDR1 and CDR2 sequences are SGHAT and FQNNGV. The CDR3 is made up of 14 amino acids. V gave up 1 base and J gave up 5 bases, with 9 bases separating them. The CDR3 spells CASSLGVGDNEQFF. As DNA, the CDR3 is TGTGCCAGCAGCTTAGGGGTGGGTGACAATGAGCAGTTCTTC.

This clonotype was observed many times. This chain links TRBV28 with TRBJ2-6, with TRBD2 matching 11 bases. With V trimmed by 7 bases and J by 4 bases, 15 bases remained unmatched. CDR3 size: 19 residues. CDR1 and CDR2 from the germline V gene are MDHEN and SYDVKM. The chain's CDR3 is CASTPRLGTSGLGANVLTF. In nucleotides, the CDR3 is TGTGCCAGCACTCCGAGGCTGGGGACTAGCGGCCTAGGGGCCAACGTCCTGACTTTC.

This clonotype came up many times. This sequence joins TRBV30 and TRBJ1-6; 9 bases agree with TRBD1. The germline V gene encodes CDR1 GTSNPN and CDR2 SVGIG (reference sequence). CDR3 length equals 16 residues. The V segment lost 5 bases and the J segment 0 bases; nucleotides outside the gene matches: 5. In nucleotides, the CDR3 is TGTGCCTGGCAGAAGACAGGGGGCTCCTATAATTCACCCCTCCACTTT. Encoded protein: CAWQKTGGSYNSPLHF.

By share of the sample, this clonotype is medium-sized (0.01 to 0.1%). The J gene is TRBJ1-6, the V gene TRBV6-5; 9 bases map to TRBD1. This CDR3 contains 14 residues. V lost 2 bases, J lost 11 bases, and 4 bases stayed unmatched. Germline CDR1 reads MNHEY; CDR2 reads SVGAGI. CDR3 DNA: TGTGCCAGCAGTTACCGGACAGGGGAAACACCCCTCCACTTT. Residues: CASSYRTGETPLHF.

As for this clonotype: This is likely an artifact of a read error, given a far larger clone one base away. The chain joins TRBV11-2 to TRBJ2-3; tentative D call: TRBD2 (6 bases). The CDR3 consists of 18 residues. Germline V gene lookup returns CDR1 SGHAT and CDR2 FQNNGV. The CDR3 nucleotides are TGTGCCAGCAGCTTAGTGAGGGCGGGGCTGCGTCGCACAGATAAGCAGTATTTT. It specifies CASSLVRAGLRRTDKQYF.

This clonotype was recorded at least ten times. The chain carries TRBV12-3 or TRBV12-4 and TRBJ2-3; 8 nucleotides line up with TRBD1. CDR3 length equals 14 residues. V lost 2 bases to trimming and J lost 4 bases; unmatched junction nucleotides: 2. CDR3 coding DNA: TGTGCCAGCAGTTTAAGGACAGGGCCAGATACGCAGTATTTT. It yields the protein CASSLRTGPDTQYF.

There are a few counts of this clonotype. Since a much larger clone is just one base distant, this may be a read error. V is TRBV10-3 and J is TRBJ2-3, with D unresolved. The CDR3 loop spans 14 amino acids. Germline V gives CDR1 ENHRY, CDR2 SYGVKD. Trimming removed 3 bases from V and 0 bases from J, with 7 bases in between. The CDR3 protein is CAISDSLSTDTQYF. The CDR3 region has the DNA TGTGCCATCAGTGATTCCCTAAGCACAGATACGCAGTATTTT.

This clonotype was counted ten times or more. A read error may explain this, as a much larger clone is one base away. The CDR3 reads CASSPGVHNEQFF. The CDR3 DNA reads TGTGCCAGCAGCCCCGGAGTGCACAATGAGCAGTTCTTC. The chain recombines TRBV11-2 with TRBJ2-1; no firm D call. V lost 5 bases and J 5 bases, leaving 10 bases between the germline ends. Germline V gene lookup returns CDR1 SGHAT and CDR2 FQNNGV. There are 13 residues in the CDR3.

This clonotype was found once. The CDR3 end shows no conserved phenylalanine or tryptophan, and so a read error is likely. The chain is built from TRBV7-2 and TRBJ1-2; the match to TRBD1 covers 7 bases. Germline assignment: CDR1 SGHTA and CDR2 FQGNSA. The ends lost 0 bases at V and 5 bases at J; junction bases unmatched: 6. The CDR3 runs to 15 residues. This CDR3 reads CASSLATGVGYGYTS. Here the CDR3 DNA reads TGTGCCAGCAGCTTAGCAACAGGGGTAGGATATGGCTACACCTCC.